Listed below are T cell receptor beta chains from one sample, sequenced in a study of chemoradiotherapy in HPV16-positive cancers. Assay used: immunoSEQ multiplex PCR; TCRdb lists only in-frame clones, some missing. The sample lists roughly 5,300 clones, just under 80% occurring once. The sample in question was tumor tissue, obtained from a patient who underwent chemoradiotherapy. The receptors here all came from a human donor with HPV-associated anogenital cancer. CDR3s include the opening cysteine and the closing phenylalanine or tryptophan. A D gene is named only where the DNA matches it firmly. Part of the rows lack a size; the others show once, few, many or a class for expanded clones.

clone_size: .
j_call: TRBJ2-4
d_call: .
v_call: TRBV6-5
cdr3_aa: CASSYSRGAKNIQYF
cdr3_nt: TGTGCCAGCAGTTACTCAAGAGGAGCCAAAAACATTCAGTACTTC

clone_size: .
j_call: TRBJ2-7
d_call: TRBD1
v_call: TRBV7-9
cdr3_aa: CASSQGQVTYEQYF
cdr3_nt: TGTGCCAGCAGCCAGGGACAGGTCACCTACGAGCAGTACTTC

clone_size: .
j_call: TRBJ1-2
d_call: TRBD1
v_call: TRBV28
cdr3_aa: CASRPGGTVNYGYTF
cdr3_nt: TGTGCCAGCAGGCCCGGCGGGACAGTCAACTATGGCTACACCTTC

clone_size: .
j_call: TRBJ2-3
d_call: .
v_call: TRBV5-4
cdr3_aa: CASSVPSTDTQYF
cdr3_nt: TGTGCCAGCAGCGTCCCTAGCACAGATACGCAGTATTTT

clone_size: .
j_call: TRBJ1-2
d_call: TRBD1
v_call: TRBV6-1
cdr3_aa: CASSDGQGARKGYTF
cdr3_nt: TGTGCCAGCAGTGATGGACAGGGGGCGCGTAAGGGCTACACCTTC

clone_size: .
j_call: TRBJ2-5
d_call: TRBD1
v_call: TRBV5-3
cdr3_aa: CARRTGHQETQYF
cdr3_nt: TGTGCCAGAAGGACAGGGCACCAAGAGACCCAGTACTTC

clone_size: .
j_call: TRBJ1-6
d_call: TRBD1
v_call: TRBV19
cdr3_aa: CASTTGTGQGGSPLHF
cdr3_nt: TGTGCCAGTACTACCGGGACAGGGCAGGGAGGATCACCCCTCCACTTT

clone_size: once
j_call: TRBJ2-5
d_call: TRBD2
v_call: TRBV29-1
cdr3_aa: CSVRSGGGETQYF
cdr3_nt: TGCAGCGTCCGTAGCGGGGGGGGTGAGACCCAGTACTTC

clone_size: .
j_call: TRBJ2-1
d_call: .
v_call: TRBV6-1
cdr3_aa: CASSEIRGNGQFF
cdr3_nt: TGTGCCAGCAGTGAGATCAGGGGAAATGGGCAGTTCTTC

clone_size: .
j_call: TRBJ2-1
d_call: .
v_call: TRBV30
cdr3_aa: CACPGGGGISYNEQFF
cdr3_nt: TGTGCCTGCCCAGGTGGGGGGGGCATTTCCTACAATGAGCAGTTCTTC

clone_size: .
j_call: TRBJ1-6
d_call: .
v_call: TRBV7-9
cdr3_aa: CASSLQPDPPLHF
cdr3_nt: TGTGCCAGCAGCTTACAGCCCGATCCACCCCTCCACTTT

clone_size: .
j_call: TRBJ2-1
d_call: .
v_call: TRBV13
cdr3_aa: CASSDIARGGLNEQFF
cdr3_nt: TGTGCCAGCAGCGATATAGCCCGCGGGGGCCTCAATGAGCAGTTCTTC

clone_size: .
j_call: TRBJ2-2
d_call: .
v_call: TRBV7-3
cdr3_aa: CASSVRLGNTGELFF
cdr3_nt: TGTGCCAGCAGCGTACGACTCGGGAACACCGGGGAGCTGTTTTTT

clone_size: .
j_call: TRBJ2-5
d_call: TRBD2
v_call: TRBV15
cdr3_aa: CASRVTGGQETQYF
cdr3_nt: TGTGCCTCGAGAGTCACGGGGGGCCAAGAGACCCAGTACTTC

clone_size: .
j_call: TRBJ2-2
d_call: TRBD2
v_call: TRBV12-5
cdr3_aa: CASLPAGGNTGELFF
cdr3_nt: TGTGCTAGTCTCCCAGCGGGAGGTAACACCGGGGAGCTGTTTTTT

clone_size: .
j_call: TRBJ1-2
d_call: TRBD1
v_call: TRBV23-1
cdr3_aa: CASSQPVPGQGMGGYTF
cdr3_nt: TGCGCCAGCAGTCAACCGGTCCCGGGACAGGGTATGGGTGGCTACACCTTC

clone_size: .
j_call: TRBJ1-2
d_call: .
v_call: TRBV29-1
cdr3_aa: CSVEDPDGNYGYTF
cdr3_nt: TGCAGCGTTGAAGATCCGGACGGTAACTATGGCTACACCTTC

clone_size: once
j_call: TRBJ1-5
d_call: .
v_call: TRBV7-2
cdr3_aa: CASSLRHLDQPQHF
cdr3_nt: TGTGCCAGCAGCTTAAGACACCTTGATCAGCCCCAGCATTTT

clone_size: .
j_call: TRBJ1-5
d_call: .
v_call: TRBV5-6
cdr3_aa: CASSTITRGSNQPQHF
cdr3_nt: TGTGCCAGCAGCACTATAACGAGGGGCAGCAATCAGCCCCAGCATTTT

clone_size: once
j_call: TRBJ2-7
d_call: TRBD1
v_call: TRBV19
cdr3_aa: CASPQGPSYEQYF
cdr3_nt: TGTGCCAGTCCACAGGGGCCCTCCTACGAGCAGTACTTC

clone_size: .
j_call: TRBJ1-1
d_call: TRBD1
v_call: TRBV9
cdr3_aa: CASSPRDSHREAFF
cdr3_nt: TGTGCCAGCAGCCCCCGGGACAGCCACCGTGAAGCTTTCTTT

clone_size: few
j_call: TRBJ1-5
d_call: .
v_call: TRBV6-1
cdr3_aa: CASSEGGQPQHF
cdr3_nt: TGTGCCAGCAGTGAAGGGGGTCAGCCCCAGCATTTT

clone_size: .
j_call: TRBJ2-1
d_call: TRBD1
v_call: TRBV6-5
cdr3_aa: CASSYSRQGAYEQFF
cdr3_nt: TGTGCCAGCAGTTACTCGAGGCAGGGGGCCTATGAGCAGTTCTTC

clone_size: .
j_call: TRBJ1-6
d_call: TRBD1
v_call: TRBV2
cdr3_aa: CASSRDRGAGDSPLHF
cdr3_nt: TGTGCCAGCAGTCGGGACAGAGGGGCCGGGGATTCACCCCTCCACTTT

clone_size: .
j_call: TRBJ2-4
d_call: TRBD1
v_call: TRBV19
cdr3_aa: CASSAGTGGTKNIQYF
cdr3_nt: TGTGCCAGTAGTGCCGGGACAGGGGGCACCAAAAACATTCAGTACTTC

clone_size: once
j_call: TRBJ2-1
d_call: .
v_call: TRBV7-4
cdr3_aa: CASSPRGRDNEQFF
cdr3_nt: TGTGCCAGCAGCCCCCGGGGGCGAGACAATGAGCAGTTCTTC

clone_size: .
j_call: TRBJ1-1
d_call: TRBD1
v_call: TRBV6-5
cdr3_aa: CASSWPGQGRTEAFF
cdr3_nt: TGTGCCAGCAGTTGGCCGGGACAGGGGAGAACTGAAGCTTTCTTT

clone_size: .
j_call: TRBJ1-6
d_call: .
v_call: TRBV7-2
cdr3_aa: CASSLVTGQWQPLHF
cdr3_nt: TGTGCCAGCAGCTTAGTAACAGGACAGTGGCAACCCCTCCACTTT

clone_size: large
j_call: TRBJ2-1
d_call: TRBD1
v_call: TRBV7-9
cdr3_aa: CASFGWDRAHYNEQFF
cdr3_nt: TGTGCCAGCTTTGGGTGGGACAGGGCGCACTACAATGAGCAGTTCTTC

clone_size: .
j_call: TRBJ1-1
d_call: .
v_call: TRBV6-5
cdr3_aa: CASRGQKGSTEAFF
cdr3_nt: TGTGCCAGCAGGGGACAAAAGGGGTCCACTGAAGCTTTCTTT

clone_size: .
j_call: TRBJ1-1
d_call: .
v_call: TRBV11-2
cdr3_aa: CASSSIRRDDRGAEAFF
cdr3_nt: TGTGCCAGCAGCTCCATACGCCGGGATGATAGGGGTGCTGAAGCTTTCTTT

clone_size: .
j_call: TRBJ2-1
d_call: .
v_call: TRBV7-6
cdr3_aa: CASSPTQGGYEQFF
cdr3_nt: TGTGCCAGCAGCCCAACGCAGGGTGGTTATGAGCAGTTCTTC

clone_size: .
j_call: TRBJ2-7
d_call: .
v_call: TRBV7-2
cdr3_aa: CASSLGATGVNGYEQYF
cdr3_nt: TGTGCCAGCAGCTTAGGGGCCACGGGGGTAAACGGCTACGAGCAGTACTTC

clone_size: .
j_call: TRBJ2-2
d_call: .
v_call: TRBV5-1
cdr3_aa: CASSRVVGPRNTGELFF
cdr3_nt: TGCGCCAGCAGTCGGGTTGTGGGACCGAGGAACACCGGGGAGCTGTTTTTT

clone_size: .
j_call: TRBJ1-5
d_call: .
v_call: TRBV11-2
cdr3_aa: CASSLDAGYQPQHF
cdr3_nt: TGTGCCAGCAGCTTAGATGCGGGTTATCAGCCCCAGCATTTT

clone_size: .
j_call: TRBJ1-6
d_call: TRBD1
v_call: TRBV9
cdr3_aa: CASAGQYNSPLHF
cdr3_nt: TGTGCCAGCGCGGGACAGTATAATTCACCCCTCCACTTT

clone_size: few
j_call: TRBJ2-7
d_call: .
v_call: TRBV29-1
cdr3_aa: CSGSRESSYEQYF
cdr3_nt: TGCAGCGGATCCAGGGAGAGCTCCTACGAGCAGTACTTC

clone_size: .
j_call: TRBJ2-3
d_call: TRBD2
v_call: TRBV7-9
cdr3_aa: CASSFVELAGGDTQYF
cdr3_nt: TGTGCCAGCAGCTTCGTAGAACTAGCGGGGGGCGATACGCAGTATTTT

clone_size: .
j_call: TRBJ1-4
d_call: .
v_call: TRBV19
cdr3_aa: CASRPLSGADEKLFF
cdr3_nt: TGTGCCAGTAGGCCCTTAAGTGGTGCCGATGAAAAACTGTTTTTT

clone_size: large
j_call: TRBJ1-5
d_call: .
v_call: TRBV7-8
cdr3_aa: CASSLSSWQDINQPQHF
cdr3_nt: TGTGCCAGCAGCTTAAGTTCATGGCAGGATATCAATCAGCCCCAGCATTTT

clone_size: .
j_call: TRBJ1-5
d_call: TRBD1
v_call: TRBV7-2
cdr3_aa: CASSLWTGGYSNQPQHF
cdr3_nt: TGTGCCAGCAGCCTCTGGACAGGGGGTTATAGCAATCAGCCCCAGCATTTT

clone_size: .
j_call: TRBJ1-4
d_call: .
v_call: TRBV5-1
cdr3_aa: CASSPNLAAPKEKLFF
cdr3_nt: TGCGCCAGCAGCCCGAATCTAGCTGCCCCGAAGGAAAAACTGTTTTTT

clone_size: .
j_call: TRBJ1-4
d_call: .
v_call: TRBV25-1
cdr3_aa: CASSDVGGNEKLFF
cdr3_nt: TGTGCCAGCAGTGATGTGGGGGGTAATGAAAAACTGTTTTTT

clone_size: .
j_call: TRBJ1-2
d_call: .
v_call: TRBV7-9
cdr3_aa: CASSFRIGGYTF
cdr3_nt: TGTGCCAGCAGCTTCAGAATAGGTGGCTACACCTTC

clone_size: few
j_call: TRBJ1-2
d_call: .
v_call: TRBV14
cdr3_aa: CASSQSPPGLIYGYTF
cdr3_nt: TGTGCCAGCAGCCAATCACCTCCGGGACTCATCTATGGCTACACCTTC

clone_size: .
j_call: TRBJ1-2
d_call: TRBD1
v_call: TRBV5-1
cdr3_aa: CASSLGDSGGVGYTF
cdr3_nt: TGCGCCAGCAGCTTGGGGGACAGCGGCGGGGTTGGCTACACCTTC